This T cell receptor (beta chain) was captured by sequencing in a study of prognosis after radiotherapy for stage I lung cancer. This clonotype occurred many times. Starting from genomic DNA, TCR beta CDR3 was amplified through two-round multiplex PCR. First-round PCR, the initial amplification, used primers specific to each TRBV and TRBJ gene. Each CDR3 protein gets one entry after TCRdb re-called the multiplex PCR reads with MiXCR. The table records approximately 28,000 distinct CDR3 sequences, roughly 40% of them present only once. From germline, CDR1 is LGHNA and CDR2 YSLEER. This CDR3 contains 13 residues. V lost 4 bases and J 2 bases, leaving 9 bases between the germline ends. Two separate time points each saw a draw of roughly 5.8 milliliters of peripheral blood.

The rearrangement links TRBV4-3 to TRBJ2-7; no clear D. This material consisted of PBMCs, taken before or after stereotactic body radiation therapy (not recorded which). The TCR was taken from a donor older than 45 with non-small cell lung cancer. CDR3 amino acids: CASSLNRAYEQYF. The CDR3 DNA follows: TGCGCCAGCAGCCTCAACCGGGCCTACGAGCAGTACTTC.